A selection of T cell receptor beta chains follows, all from one sample in a study of regulatory T cells in long-lasting Graves disease. TCRdb reprocessed the multiplex PCR reads via MiXCR and lists one record per CDR3 protein. Here the sample spans 200,000 to 250,000 distinct CDR3 sequences, roughly 19% being singletons. These data are also associated with another study on T cells in Graves' hyperthyroidism and ophthalmopathy.

The starting material was peripheral blood mononuclear cells (PBMCs), obtained at new diagnosis, from a patient treated with antithyroid drugs. The receptors come from a woman aged 25 to 39 with Graves disease. CDR3s leave out the opening cysteine and the closing phenylalanine or tryptophan. Each record gives: J gene, V gene, CDR3 protein.

TRBJ2-1 TRBV3-1 ASSQVAGDQQF
TRBJ1-4 TRBV28 ASSRYRQPTNEKLF
TRBJ2-2 TRBV2 ASTPGLVRNTGELF
TRBJ1-1 TRBV20-1 SARDHRLLNTEAF
TRBJ2-3 TRBV9 ASSVDPAGGRKDTQY
TRBJ2-1 TRBV2 ASSSTSILAGGINEQF
TRBJ1-1 TRBV6-5 ASSYDRGGAAF
TRBJ2-5 TRBV24-1 ATSDLHPVGTEETQY
TRBJ1-1 TRBV7-9 ASGRGNTEAF
TRBJ2-4 TRBV6-2/TRBV6-3 ASTNAKNIQY
TRBJ2-7 TRBV7-9 ASSDRDSDEQY
TRBJ1-2 TRBV28 ASTANYGYT
TRBJ2-5 TRBV7-2 ASSLDWGVGTQY
TRBJ2-3 TRBV7-9 ATQGAADTQY
TRBJ2-3 TRBV6-2/TRBV6-3 ASRGLAVSTDTQY
TRBJ1-2 TRBV28 ASTVGDYGYT
TRBJ1-1 TRBV30 AWSSRGGARTEAF
TRBJ2-5 TRBV14 ASSQVLPGLAGETQY
TRBJ2-2 TRBV19 ASSISGELF
TRBJ2-1 TRBV7-9 ASSFYGGYYNEQF
TRBJ2-1 TRBV3-1 ASSRMTSGSVEQF
TRBJ2-7 TRBV6-2/TRBV6-3 ASSQASYEQY
TRBJ2-7 TRBV3-1 ASSQAAGGPYEQY
TRBJ1-2 TRBV28 ASSTQGIRANYGYT
TRBJ2-5 TRBV5-1 ASSPPGTAVGETQY
TRBJ2-1 TRBV20-1 SARDQRDNEQF
TRBJ2-7 TRBV19 ASSIALGTSAYEQY
TRBJ2-3 TRBV28 ASSFLYLAEGADTQY
TRBJ2-1 TRBV28 ASSFWASGNSYNEQF
TRBJ2-4 TRBV28 ASSHPWTSGRELNIQY
TRBJ1-2 TRBV6-2/TRBV6-3 ASSSGSDNYGYT
TRBJ2-2 TRBV4-2 ASSQGDFTGELF
TRBJ2-3 TRBV28 ASSPGGVRVRTDTQY
TRBJ2-7 TRBV29-1 SALTGGGEQY
TRBJ1-5 TRBV19 ASSTTGAPNGGQPQH
TRBJ2-5 TRBV5-4 ASSSKSDYQETQY
TRBJ2-1 TRBV15 ATSRPEVEQF
TRBJ1-1 TRBV19 ASLNRGPITEAF
TRBJ2-7 TRBV7-9 ASSLGQGWPYEQY
TRBJ1-1 TRBV7-3 ASRRRSDTEAF
TRBJ2-3 TRBV4-1 ASSLTGTSGGGSTDTQY
TRBJ2-1 TRBV5-6 ASSLGYNYNEQF
. TRBV11-1 ASSSLSSYNEQF
TRBJ2-1 TRBV12-5 ASGLGRTSGIGNEQF
TRBJ1-5 TRBV6-1 ASSRGSNQPQH
TRBJ2-1 TRBV9 ASSVARGQNEQF
TRBJ1-1 TRBV10-2 ASRQGAKTEAF
TRBJ1-1 TRBV11-3 ASSLSRQGTQAF
TRBJ2-7 TRBV4-1 ASSQDPVSYEQY
TRBJ2-1 TRBV7-3 ASSPGPSGGANHYLMDEQF
TRBJ2-2 TRBV18 ASSPAQEHRGALF
TRBJ1-5 TRBV9 ASSAKEGAQPQH
TRBJ1-1 TRBV25-1 ASRQAANTEAF
TRBJ2-2 TRBV11-1 ASSSPVSNTGELF
TRBJ2-3 TRBV20-1 SARAAPATTDTQY